What follows are 2 T cell receptor beta chains derived from one specimen sequenced in a study of cytomegalovirus exposure and HLA in healthy donors. The primer mix had 60 Vbeta and 13 Jbeta primers. Data came from immunoSEQ multiplex PCR; TCRdb stores just in-frame clones and leaves some out. The sample has more than 95,000 clones, around 80% seen once. Sequencing input: PBMCs. The receptor set was obtained from a young man in good health and CMV-seropositive.

This chain joins TRBV30 and TRBJ1-4, with D uncertain. This CDR3 is built from 14 residues. Between the trimmed V and J ends, which lost 3 bases and 6 bases, there was a span of 14 bases. Germline-derived CDR1 and CDR2 are GTSNPN and SVGIG (reference sequence). Here the CDR3 DNA reads TGTGCCTGGAGCCGAACCGGGAGCCATGAAAAACTGTTTTTT. Translated: CAWSRTGSHEKLFF.

The chain uses TRBV10-1 and TRBJ2-5; the match to TRBD2 covers 8 bases. There are 14 residues in the CDR3. After removal of 9 bases from V and 1 base from J, the junction contained 7 bases not matched to a gene. Looked up from germline, CDR1 is WNHNN and CDR2 is SYGVQD (reference sequence). The CDR3 loop reads CARPGLASQETQYF. The CDR3 nucleotides are TGCGCCAGACCCGGACTAGCCAGCCAAGAGACCCAGTACTTC.